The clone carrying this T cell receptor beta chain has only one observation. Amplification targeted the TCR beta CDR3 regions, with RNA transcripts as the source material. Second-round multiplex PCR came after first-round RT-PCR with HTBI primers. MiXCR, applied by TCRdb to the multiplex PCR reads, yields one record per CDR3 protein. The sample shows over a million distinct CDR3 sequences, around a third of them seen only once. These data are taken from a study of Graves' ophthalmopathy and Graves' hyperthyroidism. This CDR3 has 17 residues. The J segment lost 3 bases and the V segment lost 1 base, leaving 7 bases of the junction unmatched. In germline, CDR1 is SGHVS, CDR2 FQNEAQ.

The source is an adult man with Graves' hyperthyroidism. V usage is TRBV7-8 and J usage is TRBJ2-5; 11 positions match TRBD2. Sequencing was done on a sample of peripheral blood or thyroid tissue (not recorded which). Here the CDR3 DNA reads TGTGCCAGCAGCTTAGGACTAGCGGGAATGTTTGAAGAGACCCAGTACTTC. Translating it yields CASSLGLAGMFEETQYF.